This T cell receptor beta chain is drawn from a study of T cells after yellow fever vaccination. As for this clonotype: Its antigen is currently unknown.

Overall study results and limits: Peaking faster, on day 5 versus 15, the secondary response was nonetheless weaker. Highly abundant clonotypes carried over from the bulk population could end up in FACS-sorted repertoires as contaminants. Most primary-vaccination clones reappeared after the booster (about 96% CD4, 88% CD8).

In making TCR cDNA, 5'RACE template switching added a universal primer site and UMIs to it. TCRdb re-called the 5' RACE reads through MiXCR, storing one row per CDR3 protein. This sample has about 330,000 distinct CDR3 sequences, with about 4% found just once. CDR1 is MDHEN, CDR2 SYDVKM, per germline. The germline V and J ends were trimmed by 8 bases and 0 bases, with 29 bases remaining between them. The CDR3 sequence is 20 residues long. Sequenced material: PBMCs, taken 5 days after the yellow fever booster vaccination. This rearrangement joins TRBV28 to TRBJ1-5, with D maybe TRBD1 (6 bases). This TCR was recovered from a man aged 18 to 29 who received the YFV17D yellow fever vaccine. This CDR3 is CASQPGRSDSKIYSNQPQHF. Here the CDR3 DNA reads TGTGCCAGCCAACCCGGACGGTCGGACAGCAAAATTTATAGCAATCAGCCCCAGCATTTT.